This T cell receptor (beta chain) derives from a study of T-cell reconstitution after alpha-beta-depleted transplantation in children. V dropped 6 bases and J dropped 0 bases, with 15 bases sitting between them. The CDR3 has 15 residues. Germline V gene lookup returns CDR1 DFQATT and CDR2 SNEGSKA (reference sequence). The authors prepared the TCRbeta library with unique molecular identifiers. TCRdb used MiXCR to reprocess the PCR reads, holding one entry per CDR3 protein. The table has 800,000 to 1,000,000 distinct CDR3 sequences, 25% to 35% seen once. There are a few counts of this clonotype. The gene calls are TRBV20-1 and TRBJ2-4; possible D gene TRBD1, 7 bases. This sequence was found in a boy under two years old who had a stem cell transplant for SCID, so the T cells may come from the graft donor. The sample was PBMCs, mostly from graft donor cells, taken 360 days after TCRalphabeta/CD19-depleted stem cell transplant. CDR3 protein: CSASRQGLAKNIQYF. The DNA for the CDR3 is TGCAGTGCGAGTCGACAGGGACTAGCCAAAAACATTCAGTACTTC.